The 27 T cell receptor beta chains reported below all come from one sample, sequenced in a study of CD8 T cells in Susac syndrome. Reverse transcription of about 0.5 to 1 ug RNA was carried out with random hexamers. TCRdb redid the calling of the immunoSEQ multiplex PCR reads with MiXCR, one entry per CDR3 protein. This table holds 170,000 or so distinct CDR3 sequences, approximately 94% found once. The sequenced sample was CD4+ T cells from PBMCs. The receptor source for this set is a human donor with Susac syndrome.

This clonotype was seen a few times. This sequence joins TRBV5-4 and TRBJ2-5; D perhaps matches TRBD2 (5 bases). The CDR3 has 13 residues. The germline V and J ends were trimmed by 1 base and 4 bases, with 8 bases remaining between them. Per the germline V gene, CDR1 is SGHNT and CDR2 is YYREEE (reference sequence). For the CDR3, the DNA is TGTGCCAGCAGCTTGCCTAGCAGAGAGACCCAGTACTTC. Amino acids: CASSLPSRETQYF.

V usage is TRBV6-1 and J usage is TRBJ1-2, with D possibly matching TRBD1 (6 bases). The CDR3 is 16 amino acids. CDR1 is MNHNS, CDR2 SASEGT, per germline. The V end was cut by 3 bases, the J end by 4 bases, with 18 bases between. CDR3 in amino acids: CASSDRRMGGVYGYTF. For the CDR3, the DNA is TGTGCCAGCAGTGACCGGAGAATGGGGGGCGTCTATGGCTACACCTTC.

The chain couples TRBV20-1 to TRBJ2-5; D possibly uses TRBD1 or TRBD2 (5 bases each). CDR1 is DFQATT, CDR2 SNEGSKA, per germline (reference sequence). V was cut by 5 bases and J by 4 bases, with 14 bases left in between. This CDR3 is built from 13 residues. CDR3 region: CSAAKGDGETQYF. CDR3 sequence (DNA): TGCAGTGCTGCGAAAGGGGACGGAGAGACCCAGTACTTC.

The gene calls are TRBV5-4 and TRBJ2-5, with a possible D match to TRBD1 (5 bases). V gave up 4 bases and J gave up 3 bases, with 10 bases separating them. There are 13 residues in the CDR3. From germline, CDR1 is SGHNT and CDR2 YYREEE (reference sequence). The DNA of the CDR3 is TGTGCCAGCAGCACCGACAGTAAAGAGACCCAGTACTTC. It codes for CASSTDSKETQYF.

The V and J genes are TRBV6-2 or TRBV6-3 and TRBJ1-6; weak D call: TRBD1 (6 bases). Looked up from germline, CDR1 is MNHEY and CDR2 is SVGEGT. The length of the CDR3 is 13 residues. V was pared by 3 bases and J by 9 bases, with 9 bases between. As DNA, the CDR3 is TGTGCCAGCAGTTATCGGGACACTTCACCCCTCCACTTT. It is translated as CASSYRDTSPLHF.

The chain has TRBV16 and TRBJ1-2; perhaps TRBD1 as D (5 bases). The CDR3 extends over 13 amino acids. V was clipped by 4 bases and J by 7 bases, with 13 bases between them. The V gene's germline CDR1 is KGHSY and CDR2 FQNENV. In nucleotides, the CDR3 is TGTGCCAGCAGCCCCAGGGAAGATTCTGGCTACACCTTC. Amino acid sequence: CASSPREDSGYTF.

Remarks on this clonotype: A read error may produce the germline difference seen at one junction end. This chain links TRBV20-1 with TRBJ2-3, with 9 nucleotides matching TRBD2. Germline CDR1 and CDR2: DFQATT and SNEGSKA (reference sequence). This CDR3 is 16 amino acids long. The CDR3 loop reads CSASGRPGTSKDTQYF. CDR3 nucleotides: TGCAGTGCTAGCGGACGTCCCGGGACTAGCAAAGATACGCAGTATTTT.

The chain carries TRBV5-4 and TRBJ2-1, with D possibly TRBD2 on 5 matching bases. Germline CDR1 and CDR2: SGHNT and YYREEE (reference sequence). Trimming removed 0 bases at V and 6 bases at J, with 10 bases between. The CDR3 sequence is 14 residues long. The CDR3 region has the DNA TGTGCCAGCAGCTTGGACCCCGAGGGCAATGAGCAGTTCTTC. Amino acid sequence: CASSLDPEGNEQFF.

Only a few counts were recorded for this clonotype. The chain joins TRBV20-1 to TRBJ2-7; 10 nucleotides match TRBD1. The CDR3 runs 15 residues. V trimming: 4 bases; J trimming: 5 bases; junction bases outside the gene matches: 11. Germline assignment: CDR1 DFQATT and CDR2 SNEGSKA (reference sequence). The chain's CDR3 is CSAMKTDRGSNEQYF. The CDR3 coding sequence is TGCAGTGCTATGAAGACGGACAGGGGGAGCAACGAGCAGTACTTC.

This clonotype was picked up one time. The J gene is TRBJ2-2, the V gene TRBV29-1, with TRBD1 matching 8 bases. The CDR3 loop spans 16 amino acids. CDR1 and CDR2 from the germline V gene are SQVTM and ANQGSEA. V lost 6 bases to trimming and J lost 0 bases; unmatched junction nucleotides: 9. The CDR3 spells CSVAFRTGPNTGELFF. The CDR3 DNA reads TGCAGCGTCGCTTTTAGGACAGGGCCGAACACCGGGGAGCTGTTTTTT.

The rearrangement links TRBV20-1 to TRBJ1-6, with D maybe TRBD1 (5 bases). The germline V and J ends were trimmed by 3 bases and 6 bases, with 18 bases remaining between them. The length of the CDR3 is 16 residues. Germline V gives CDR1 DFQATT, CDR2 SNEGSKA (reference sequence). The CDR3 DNA reads TGCAGTGCTAGTCAGTCCGAAGGGGCCTCTAATTCACCCCTCCACTTT. This encodes CSASQSEGASNSPLHF.

The chain is built from TRBV15 and TRBJ2-2; possible D gene TRBD2, 6 bases. The germline V gene encodes CDR1 LNHNV and CDR2 YYDKDF (reference sequence). The CDR3 loop spans 17 amino acids. V shed 0 bases and J shed 3 bases, with 14 bases lying between them. CDR3 DNA: TGTGCCACCAGCAGAGATTTCGGACTACCACACACCGGGGAGCTGTTTTTT. Encoded protein: CATSRDFGLPHTGELFF.

The chain has TRBV25-1 and TRBJ1-2; D gene ambiguous. V lost 4 bases and J lost 6, with 6 bases in between. The CDR3 length is 11 residues. The germline V gene encodes CDR1 MGHDK and CDR2 SYGVNS. The CDR3 spells CASSVGNGYTF. Here the CDR3 DNA reads TGTGCCAGCAGTGTTGGGAATGGCTACACCTTC.

The chain combines TRBV21-1 with TRBJ1-2; the D segment call TRBD1 is taken from the table without a DNA check. TRBV21-1 is a pseudogene segment. The length of the CDR3 is 11 residues. The CDR3 DNA follows: TGTGCAAGGGGCCAGGCCTATGGCTACACCTTC. Translation gives CARGQAYGYTF.

This chain joins TRBV7-9 and TRBJ2-3, with TRBD1 matching over 7 bases. Germline assignment: CDR1 SEHNR and CDR2 FQNEAQ (reference sequence). The CDR3 contains 15 residues. V lost 5 bases, J lost 2 bases, and 7 bases stayed unmatched. In DNA form, the CDR3 reads TGTGCCAGCAGCCTTCAGGGGGTCTACACAGATACGCAGTATTTT. Amino acid sequence: CASSLQGVYTDTQYF.

The chain employs TRBV12-3 or TRBV12-4 and TRBJ1-2, with D maybe TRBD1 (6 bases). The V end lost 10 bases, the J end lost 6 bases, and 18 bases lay between the germline ends. CDR3 length: 13 amino acids. CDR3 nucleotides: TGTGCCAACAAAAACAGGGCTGAGGATGGCTACACCTTC. It translates to CANKNRAEDGYTF.

This chain connects TRBV14 to TRBJ1-2; D not resolved. Germline CDR1 SGHDN, CDR2 FVKESK. CDR3 size: 13 residues. Trimming took 0 bases from V and 5 from J, leaving 7 bases between them. The CDR3: CASSQDAGYGYTF. CDR3 DNA sequence: TGTGCCAGCAGCCAAGATGCGGGATATGGCTACACCTTC.

The chain employs TRBV30 and TRBJ2-7, with TRBD1 matching over 7 bases. The CDR3 spans 13 residues. Germline loops: CDR1 GTSNPN, CDR2 SVGIG (reference sequence). J lost 5 bases, V lost 1 base, and 5 bases had no gene match. The CDR3 loop reads CAWSGQGAHEQYF. CDR3 sequence (DNA): TGTGCCTGGAGTGGACAGGGAGCCCACGAGCAGTACTTC.

The chain couples TRBV12-3 or TRBV12-4 to TRBJ1-5; the D is unclear. The CDR3 consists of 12 residues. V was clipped by 1 base and J by 6 bases, with 4 bases between them. As DNA, the CDR3 is TGTGCCAGCAGTTTAGGTGGTCAGCCCCAGCATTTT. Its protein is CASSLGGQPQHF.

The chain couples TRBV2 to TRBJ2-2; no definite D call. V was trimmed by 5 bases and J by 7 bases, leaving 11 bases between them. Germline V CDR1 and CDR2: SNHLY, FYNNEI. The CDR3 contains 13 residues. CDR3 DNA sequence: TGTGCCAGCAGTCAAGAAACGCACGGGGAGCTGTTTTTT. It is translated as CASSQETHGELFF.

The chain has TRBV12-3 or TRBV12-4 and TRBJ1-5, with 10 bases matching TRBD1. V dropped 6 bases and J dropped 4; count of bases not matched to a gene: 6. This CDR3 comprises 15 residues. CDR3 nucleotide sequence: TGTGCCAGCAGCCCGACAGGGGGCGGTAATCAGCCCCAGCATTTT. It encodes CASSPTGGGNQPQHF.

The V gene is TRBV20-1, the J gene TRBJ1-2; the match to TRBD1 covers 11 bases. The CDR3 is 15 residues long. The germline V gene has CDR1 DFQATT and CDR2 SNEGSKA (reference sequence). The junction had 3 bases not matched to a gene; V was cut back by 0 bases and J by 3 bases. CDR3 residues: CSARDEGQGDYGYTF. The CDR3 DNA is TGCAGTGCTAGAGATGAGGGACAGGGGGACTATGGCTACACCTTC.

The chain joins TRBV7-9 to TRBJ1-1; 7 bases line up with TRBD1. The CDR3 sequence is 13 residues long. J lost 6 bases, V lost 6 bases, and 7 bases had no gene match. Per the germline V gene, CDR1 is SEHNR and CDR2 is FQNEAQ (reference sequence). This CDR3 reads CASSYRQGSEAFF. CDR3 nucleotide sequence: TGTGCCAGCAGTTATCGACAGGGCTCTGAAGCTTTCTTT.

V usage is TRBV3-1 and J usage is TRBJ1-2; unclear D gene. V shed 5 bases and J shed 8 bases, with 15 bases lying between them. The V gene's germline CDR1 is LGHDT and CDR2 YNNKEL (reference sequence). The CDR3 has 13 residues. Here the CDR3 DNA reads TGTGCCAGCAGCAATGGACCCGGGAGAGGCTACACCTTC. Translated: CASSNGPGRGYTF.

The sample holds one count of this clonotype. CDR3: CASSPTGGPRFGYTF. The CDR3, as DNA: TGTGCCAGCTCACCAACAGGGGGCCCCCGGTTCGGCTACACCTTC. The chain has TRBV18 and TRBJ1-2; TRBD1 matches at 9 bases. The junction had 9 bases not matched to a gene; V was cut back by 2 bases and J by 8 bases. In germline, CDR1 is KGHSH, CDR2 LQKENI. CDR3 length: 15 amino acids.

The chain recombines TRBV10-3 with TRBJ2-5, with TRBD2 as a possible D gene (6 bases). The length of the CDR3 is 15 residues. V was cut by 7 bases and J by 5 bases, with 20 bases left in between. Germline V gives CDR1 ENHRY, CDR2 SYGVKD. CDR3 sequence reads: CAIKDHSPGGETQYF. CDR3 DNA sequence: TGTGCCATCAAAGACCACAGCCCTGGGGGGGAGACCCAGTACTTC.

This clonotype was picked up one time. The gene calls are TRBV20-1 and TRBJ2-2; D may be TRBD1 (6 bases). The CDR3 runs 17 residues. V dropped 0 bases and J dropped 2 bases, with 16 bases sitting between them. Germline V gene data show CDR1 as DFQATT and CDR2 as SNEGSKA (reference sequence). This chain's CDR3 is CSARDLGTGSNTGELFF. DNA of the CDR3: TGCAGTGCTAGAGATCTAGGTACAGGGAGTAACACCGGGGAGCTGTTTTTT.